These 29 T cell receptor beta chains share one sample of origin, sequenced in a study of blood T cell repertoires in COVID-19. Sequencing was performed with immunoSEQ multiplex PCR; in TCRdb, only in-frame clones are kept and a portion is missing. The sample holds about 370,000 clones, roughly nine tenths seen once. Sample: PBMCs or T cells enriched from blood (not recorded which). Source of these receptors: a man in his late teens or twenties who had recovered from COVID-19.

This sequence joins TRBV27 and TRBJ1-6; the D is unclear. V lost 6 bases and J 4 bases, leaving 7 bases between the germline ends. CDR3 length: 13 amino acids. Germline lookup yields CDR1 MNHEY and CDR2 SMNVEV (reference sequence). In DNA form, the CDR3 reads TGTGCCAGCAGATGGCAGTATAATTCACCCCTCCACTTT. Protein sequence: CASRWQYNSPLHF.

This chain links TRBV19 with TRBJ2-6, with D possibly being TRBD1 (5 bases). The V gene's germline CDR1 is LNHDA and CDR2 SQIVND (reference sequence). The ends were cut back, 1 base at V and 3 bases at J, with 25 bases in the middle. CDR3 length: 21 amino acids. CDR3 in DNA: TGTGCCAGTAGTATAGTCCCCCTCCTCTCTGTCCAGGGTAATGGGGCCAACGTCCTGACTTTC. Its protein is CASSIVPLLSVQGNGANVLTF.

This clone is a singleton in its sample. The chain has TRBV2 and TRBJ2-2, with unresolved D. The CDR3 is 13 residues long. CDR1 and CDR2 (germline): SNHLY, FYNNEI. V was shortened by 0 bases and J by 7 bases, with 6 bases between the two germline ends. Here the CDR3 reads CASSEAYVGELFF. DNA of the CDR3: TGTGCCAGCAGTGAAGCTTATGTCGGGGAGCTGTTTTTT.

V usage is TRBV4-2 and J usage is TRBJ2-7, with 9 bases identical to TRBD2. The ends lost 2 bases at V and 4 bases at J; junction bases unmatched: 12. Germline V CDR1 and CDR2: LGHNA, YNFKEQ. The CDR3 extends over 17 amino acids. CDR3 residues: CASSQQTAREGPYEQYF. For the CDR3, the DNA is TGTGCCAGCAGCCAACAAACCGCGCGGGAGGGCCCTTACGAGCAGTACTTC.

This clone appeared a single time. The chain has TRBV7-3 and TRBJ2-2; TRBD1 matches at 7 bases. The ends lost 6 bases at V and 3 bases at J; junction bases unmatched: 4. The CDR3 loop spans 14 amino acids. The germline V gene encodes CDR1 SGHTA and CDR2 FQGTGA. The CDR3 nucleotides are TGTGCCAGCAGTACCGGGACAGACACCGGGGAGCTGTTTTTT. It translates to CASSTGTDTGELFF.

This chain connects TRBV30 to TRBJ1-2, with 7 bases lining up with TRBD1. The CDR3 is made up of 13 amino acids. Losses at the gene ends were 5 bases for V and 8 bases for J; bases not matched to a gene: 11. Germline V gives CDR1 GTSNPN, CDR2 SVGIG (reference sequence). Here the CDR3 reads CAWYGQVLGGYTF. For the CDR3, the DNA is TGTGCCTGGTATGGACAGGTCCTAGGGGGCTACACCTTC.

The rearrangement uses TRBV29-1 and TRBJ2-1; 14 nucleotides match TRBD2. With 8 bases clipped from V and 12 bases from J, the junction kept 12 bases outside the gene matches. Germline lookup yields CDR1 SQVTM and CDR2 ANQGSEA. This CDR3 is built from 14 residues. The chain's CDR3 is CSPSPGLAGDLQFF. CDR3 DNA sequence: TGCAGCCCCTCACCGGGACTAGCGGGAGACCTGCAGTTCTTC.

The CDR3 loop is CASSPLAGTGGRQPQHF. The CDR3 DNA sequence: TGTGCCAGCAGCCCCTTGGCTGGGACAGGGGGACGTCAGCCCCAGCATTTT. The chain recombines TRBV7-8 with TRBJ1-5; TRBD1 agrees at 11 bases. Germline CDR1 and CDR2: SGHVS and FQNEAQ. J was trimmed by 6 bases and V by 5 bases; bases with no gene match: 12. The CDR3 contains 17 residues.

V is TRBV7-9 and J is TRBJ1-4, with 8 bases identical to TRBD1. The junction had 5 bases not matched to a gene; V was cut back by 1 base and J by 7 bases. This CDR3 contains 15 residues. CDR1 is SEHNR and CDR2 is FQNEAQ in the germline V gene (reference sequence). The CDR3 sequence: CASSLGTGLGEKLFF. The CDR3, as DNA: TGTGCCAGCAGCTTAGGGACAGGGCTGGGTGAAAAACTGTTTTTT.

This chain links TRBV3-1 (or the pseudogene TRBV3-2) with TRBJ1-1; 10 nucleotides agree with TRBD1. V shed 4 bases, J shed 4 bases, and the junction held 12 bases outside the gene matches. Germline CDR1 and CDR2: LGHDT and YNNKEL (reference sequence). This CDR3 is 17 amino acids long. CDR3 bases: TGTGCCAGCAGCCGGAGGACAGGGGGGATTGGAATCACTGAAGCTTTCTTT. Protein product: CASSRRTGGIGITEAFF.

The chain couples TRBV11-2 to TRBJ1-2; weak D call: TRBD1 (6 bases). V gave up 1 base and J gave up 2 bases, with 14 bases separating them. Germline CDR1 and CDR2: SGHAT and FQNNGV. The CDR3 totals 16 residues. In DNA form, the CDR3 reads TGTGCCAGCAGCTTAGGGGGGCAGGGTAGGAACTATGGCTACACCTTC. As protein: CASSLGGQGRNYGYTF.

The rearrangement joins TRBV19 to TRBJ1-3; possibly TRBD1 for D (6 bases). This CDR3 has 15 residues. Germline V gene data show CDR1 as LNHDA and CDR2 as SQIVND (reference sequence). Deletions cut 8 bases from V and 0 bases from J, with 14 bases between. CDR3 region: CASLLQGHSGNTIYF. CDR3 sequence (DNA): TGTGCCAGTCTGTTACAGGGACACTCTGGAAACACCATATATTTT.

The chain couples TRBV19 to TRBJ1-5; D uncertain. The CDR3 totals 13 residues. V was cut by 3 bases and J by 2 bases, with 5 bases left in between. Looked up from germline, CDR1 is LNHDA and CDR2 is SQIVND (reference sequence). The CDR3 DNA reads TGTGCCAGTAGTATGGGCGGCAATCAGCCCCAGCATTTT. It yields the protein CASSMGGNQPQHF.

The V call is TRBV28, the J call TRBJ1-5; D possibly corresponds to TRBD1 (5 bases). V shed 1 base and J shed 0 bases, with 16 bases lying between them. Looked up from germline, CDR1 is MDHEN and CDR2 is SYDVKM. This CDR3 spans 18 amino acids. The CDR3 sequence is CASSLLGHTGLSNQPQHF. Written as DNA, the CDR3 is TGTGCCAGCAGTTTATTGGGTCACACAGGTCTTAGCAATCAGCCCCAGCATTTT.

This clone was detected once. J is TRBJ2-1 and V is TRBV24-1; weak D call: TRBD2 (5 bases). This CDR3 has 14 residues. V lost 4 bases and J 4 bases, leaving 10 bases between the germline ends. CDR1 is KGHDR and CDR2 is SFDVKD in the germline V gene. The CDR3 loop is CATSERAAYNEQFF. In nucleotides, the CDR3 is TGTGCCACCAGTGAGCGGGCCGCGTACAATGAGCAGTTCTTC.

This clone showed up just once. V is TRBV27 and J is TRBJ2-1; 7 bases line up with TRBD2. Germline V lookup: CDR1 MNHEY, CDR2 SMNVEV (reference sequence). This CDR3 has 17 amino acids. V was clipped by 2 bases and J by 0 bases; unmatched bases: 7. The CDR3 is CASSLTASGASYNEQFF. CDR3 nucleotides: TGTGCCAGCAGTTTAACGGCTAGCGGAGCCTCCTACAATGAGCAGTTCTTC.

This clone was recorded once. This chain connects TRBV6-2 or TRBV6-3 to TRBJ2-1, with 8 bases lining up with TRBD2. The V and J ends lost 5 bases and 1 base, in that order; junction bases with no gene match: 10. The germline gives CDR1 MNHEY, CDR2 SVGEGT. The CDR3 has 17 amino acids. The CDR3 is CASSRLAGGPSYNEQFF. DNA of the CDR3: TGTGCCAGCAGTCGGCTAGCGGGCGGACCATCCTACAATGAGCAGTTCTTC.

This chain uses TRBV28 with TRBJ2-5, with 8 bases that match TRBD2. J was trimmed by 5 bases and V by 4 bases; bases with no gene match: 6. Germline V gene data show CDR1 as MDHEN and CDR2 as SYDVKM. The CDR3 totals 14 residues. In nucleotides, the CDR3 is TGTGCCAGCAGTTCCCCGGCTAGCGGGGAGACCCAGTACTTC. It encodes CASSSPASGETQYF.

J is TRBJ1-2 and V is TRBV18; D is unclear. This CDR3 is 14 amino acids long. Looked up from germline, CDR1 is KGHSH and CDR2 is LQKENI. Trimming stripped 3 bases from V and 5 bases from J, with 13 bases between. This CDR3 reads CASSPSGELYGYTF. The CDR3 nucleotides are TGTGCCAGCTCACCTAGCGGGGAATTATATGGCTACACCTTC.

CDR3: CASSVGQGDTEAFF. In nucleotides, the CDR3 is TGTGCCAGCAGCGTGGGACAGGGCGACACTGAAGCTTTCTTT. The V and J genes are TRBV7-9 and TRBJ1-1, with 9 bases that match TRBD1. The CDR3 loop spans 14 amino acids. Looked up from germline, CDR1 is SEHNR and CDR2 is FQNEAQ (reference sequence). V shed 5 bases and J 3 bases; nucleotides not matched to a gene: 4.

As regards this clone: Other DNA sequences in this sample translate to the same CDR3. The V gene is TRBV18, the J gene TRBJ1-3; possibly TRBD1 for D (5 bases). The CDR3 is 15 amino acids. CDR1 is KGHSH, CDR2 LQKENI, per germline. With 1 base removed from V and 0 bases from J, the gap between germline ends came to 7 bases. Here the CDR3 DNA reads TGTGCCAGCTCACCACAGGGGTACTCTGGAAACACCATATATTTT. Its translation is CASSPQGYSGNTIYF. Variable domain in full (rest from reference TRBV18 and TRBJ1-3): NAGVMQNPRHLVRRRGQEARLRCSPMKGHSHVYWYRQLPEEGLKFMVYLQKENIIDESGMPKERFSAEFPKEGPSILRIQQVVRGDSAAYFCASSPQGYSGNTIYFGEGSWLTVV.

The chain recombines TRBV19 with TRBJ2-6, with no clear D. Germline values: CDR1 LNHDA, CDR2 SQIVND (reference sequence). The CDR3 is 15 residues long. The V gene lost 4 bases and the J gene lost 2 bases, with 9 bases spanning the gap. The CDR3 loop is CASSKSSAGANVLTF. The CDR3 bases are TGTGCCAGTAGTAAGTCCAGCGCTGGGGCCAACGTCCTGACTTTC. The full variable domain, completed using reference TRBV19 and TRBJ2-6, is DGGITQSPKYLFRKEGQNVTLSCEQNLNHDAMYWYRQDPGQGLRLIYYSQIVNDFQKGDIAEGYSVSREKKESFPLTVTSAQKNPTAFYLCASSKSSAGANVLTFGAGSRLTVL.

V usage is TRBV27 and J usage is TRBJ1-5; no firm D call. In germline, CDR1 is MNHEY, CDR2 SMNVEV (reference sequence). The CDR3 extends over 13 amino acids. Trimming stripped 3 bases from V and 4 bases from J, with 7 bases between. CDR3 loop: CASSFRDNQPQHF. DNA for the CDR3: TGTGCCAGCAGTTTTAGAGATAATCAGCCCCAGCATTTT.

The sample holds a few counts of this clone. DNA of the CDR3: TGTGCCAGCAGCCTAGGGGGGGCTGAAGCTTTCTTT. Translation gives CASSLGGAEAFF. This chain joins TRBV27 and TRBJ1-1; tentative D call: TRBD1 (6 bases). CDR3 length: 12 residues. V was clipped by 6 bases and J by 6 bases, with 11 bases between them. CDR1 and CDR2 (germline): MNHEY, SMNVEV (reference sequence).

The chain joins TRBV12-5 to TRBJ1-5; 7 bases map to TRBD1. Germline CDR1 LGHNT, CDR2 FRNRAP. The CDR3 length is 14 residues. V shed 0 bases and J 6 bases; nucleotides not matched to a gene: 2. The CDR3 loop is CASGLVQGSQPQHF. The CDR3 DNA reads TGTGCTAGTGGTTTGGTACAGGGGAGTCAGCCCCAGCATTTT.

This rearrangement joins TRBV9 to TRBJ1-1, with D possibly being TRBD1 (5 bases). V was shortened by 0 bases and J by 6 bases, with 12 bases between the two germline ends. This CDR3 has 14 amino acids. CDR1 and CDR2 (germline): SGDLS, YYNGEE. The CDR3 sequence: CASSVAQGRAEAFF. CDR3 nucleotides: TGTGCCAGCAGCGTAGCTCAGGGAAGGGCTGAAGCTTTCTTT.

The chain uses TRBV18 and TRBJ2-5; D call uncertain. The V gene's germline CDR1 is KGHSH and CDR2 LQKENI. Trimming took off 0 bases at V and 5 bases at J, with 10 bases between the two ends. The CDR3 totals 14 residues. The CDR3 is CASSPPAQVETQYF. Here the CDR3 DNA reads TGTGCCAGCTCACCACCGGCGCAGGTGGAGACCCAGTACTTC.

The chain combines TRBV4-2 with TRBJ2-7, with TRBD2 matching over 11 bases. CDR1 LGHNA and CDR2 YNFKEQ come from the germline V gene. V lost 0 bases, J lost 2 bases, and 9 bases stayed unmatched. This CDR3 comprises 18 residues. CDR3 sequence reads: CASSQDASGRPSAYEQYF. The CDR3 DNA follows: TGTGCCAGCAGCCAAGACGCTAGCGGGAGGCCCTCCGCCTACGAGCAGTACTTC.

This clone has a count of ten or more. This chain joins TRBV6-2 or TRBV6-3 and TRBJ2-3; 11 positions agree with TRBD2. After removal of 6 bases from V and 0 bases from J, the junction contained 2 bases not matched to a gene. The CDR3 sequence is 15 residues long. Germline CDR1 reads MNHEY; CDR2 reads SVGEGT. This CDR3 reads CASSRTSGSTDTQYF. CDR3 nucleotide sequence: TGTGCCAGCAGCCGGACTAGCGGGAGCACAGATACGCAGTATTTT.